What follows are 11 T cell receptor beta chains derived from one specimen sequenced in a study of blood T cell repertoires in COVID-19. Method: immunoSEQ multiplex PCR; TCRdb's copy keeps in-frame clones and lacks some. The sample consists of some 73,000 clones, about 86% of them appearing once. What was sequenced was peripheral blood. The receptors here all came from a man of 80 years or more with COVID-19, enrolled during active disease.

The CDR3 is CASSIADGTYEQYF. As DNA, the CDR3 is TGTGCCAGTAGTATAGCGGACGGGACCTACGAGCAGTACTTC. V usage is TRBV19 and J usage is TRBJ2-7; D possibly corresponds to TRBD2 (5 bases). The CDR3 is 14 residues long. Germline V gene data show CDR1 as LNHDA and CDR2 as SQIVND (reference sequence). Between the trimmed V and J ends, which lost 1 base and 2 bases, there was a span of 9 bases.

The CDR3 protein is CASREPGLAYNEQFF. The CDR3 nucleotides read TGTGCCAGCAGAGAACCGGGACTAGCCTACAATGAGCAGTTCTTC. This chain joins TRBV11-2 and TRBJ2-1; 8 bases are a match to TRBD2. With 6 bases clipped from V and 2 bases from J, the junction kept 6 bases outside the gene matches. CDR1 and CDR2 from the germline V gene are SGHAT and FQNNGV. CDR3 length: 15 amino acids.

The V and J genes are TRBV7-2 and TRBJ2-7; 12 nucleotides match TRBD1. CDR3 length: 16 residues. Germline V gene data show CDR1 as SGHTA and CDR2 as FQGNSA. The V and J ends lost 4 bases and 4 bases, in that order; junction bases with no gene match: 8. The CDR3 loop reads CASSSTGTGGGYEQYF. CDR3 nucleotides: TGTGCCAGCAGCTCCACCGGGACAGGGGGCGGTTACGAGCAGTACTTC.

In nucleotides, the CDR3 is TGTGCCAGCAGCTTAACAGGGAGTGGAGAGGGCTACACCTTC. Translating it yields CASSLTGSGEGYTF. The chain joins TRBV11-2 to TRBJ1-2, with D maybe TRBD1 (6 bases). The CDR3 is made up of 14 amino acids. V was trimmed by 2 bases and J by 8 bases, leaving 15 bases between them. Germline loops: CDR1 SGHAT, CDR2 FQNNGV.

This clone was seen once. The V call is TRBV7-9, the J call TRBJ2-3; 7 bases are a match to TRBD1. The length of the CDR3 is 16 residues. CDR1 is SEHNR and CDR2 is FQNEAQ in the germline V gene (reference sequence). V shed 1 base, J shed 4 bases, and the junction held 8 bases outside the gene matches. This CDR3 is CASSLVVTGSSDTQYF. The CDR3 DNA is TGTGCCAGCAGCTTAGTCGTGACAGGGTCTTCAGATACGCAGTATTTT.

The chain carries TRBV7-8 and TRBJ2-3; tentatively, D is TRBD2 (5 bases). The V end lost 2 bases, the J end lost 1 base, and 10 bases lay between the germline ends. The CDR3 is 15 amino acids. Germline V gives CDR1 SGHVS, CDR2 FQNEAQ. The DNA of the CDR3 is TGTGCCAGCAGCTTACGGGGAGCGGGCACAGATACGCAGTATTTT. This codes for CASSLRGAGTDTQYF.

The table lists this clone with a count of one. The rearrangement uses TRBV5-8 and TRBJ2-7, with a tentative D call TRBD1 (6 bases). Trimming cost V 7 bases and J 2 bases, with 16 bases left between them. This CDR3 is 14 amino acids long. Per the germline V gene, CDR1 is SGHTS and CDR2 is YDEGEE. CDR3 nucleotides: TGTGCCAGCCTAAACCGCGGACAGACCTACGAGCAGTACTTC. Amino acids: CASLNRGQTYEQYF.

The CDR3 loop is CASSPGQGTNEKLFF. The CDR3 region has the DNA TGTGCCAGCAGCCCAGGACAGGGAACTAATGAAAAACTGTTTTTT. The chain joins TRBV7-9 to TRBJ1-4; 8 bases are a match to TRBD1. Trimming removed 5 bases from V and 1 base from J; junction bases left unmatched: 3. This CDR3 contains 15 residues. Germline V gene lookup returns CDR1 SEHNR and CDR2 FQNEAQ (reference sequence).

The chain combines TRBV9 with TRBJ2-7; the match to TRBD2 covers 7 bases. CDR3 size: 15 residues. CDR1 is SGDLS, CDR2 YYNGEE, per germline. V was clipped by 4 bases and J by 3 bases; unmatched bases: 10. In DNA form, the CDR3 reads TGTGCCAGCAGCCCGAGGGAGGGAAAAGGCTACGAGCAGTACTTC. Amino acids: CASSPREGKGYEQYF.

V is TRBV3-1 (or the pseudogene TRBV3-2) and J is TRBJ2-1; TRBD2 matches 7 bases. CDR1 is LGHDT, CDR2 YNNKEL, per germline (reference sequence). This CDR3 is 16 amino acids long. V shed 3 bases, J shed 1 base, and the junction held 6 bases outside the gene matches. Here the CDR3 reads CASSQSSGNSYNEQFF. DNA of the CDR3: TGTGCCAGCAGCCAGTCTAGCGGCAATTCCTACAATGAGCAGTTCTTC.

The chain couples TRBV7-6 to TRBJ1-2; TRBD1 matches 11 bases. The germline V gene encodes CDR1 SGHVS and CDR2 FNYEAQ. Unmatched junction bases numbered 8, after V lost 5 bases and J lost 3 bases. The CDR3 spans 16 residues. CDR3 DNA: TGTGCCAGCAGCCCGTGGACAGGGGGCGCCGACTATGGCTACACCTTC. This sequence encodes CASSPWTGGADYGYTF.